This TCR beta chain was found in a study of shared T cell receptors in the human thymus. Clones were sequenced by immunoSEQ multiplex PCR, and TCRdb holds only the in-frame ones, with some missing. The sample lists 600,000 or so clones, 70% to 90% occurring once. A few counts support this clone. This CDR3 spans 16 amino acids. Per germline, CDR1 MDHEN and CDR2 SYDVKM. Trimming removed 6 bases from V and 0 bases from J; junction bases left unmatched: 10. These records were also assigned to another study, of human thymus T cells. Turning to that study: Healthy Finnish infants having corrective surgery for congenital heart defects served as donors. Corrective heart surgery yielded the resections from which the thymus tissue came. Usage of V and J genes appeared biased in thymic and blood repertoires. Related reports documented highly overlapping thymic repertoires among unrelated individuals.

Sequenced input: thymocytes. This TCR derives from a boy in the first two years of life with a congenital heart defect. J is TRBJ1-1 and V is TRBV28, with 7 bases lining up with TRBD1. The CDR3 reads CASSLRQGRLNTEAFF. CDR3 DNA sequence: TGTGCCAGCAGCCTTAGACAGGGACGGCTGAACACTGAAGCTTTCTTT.